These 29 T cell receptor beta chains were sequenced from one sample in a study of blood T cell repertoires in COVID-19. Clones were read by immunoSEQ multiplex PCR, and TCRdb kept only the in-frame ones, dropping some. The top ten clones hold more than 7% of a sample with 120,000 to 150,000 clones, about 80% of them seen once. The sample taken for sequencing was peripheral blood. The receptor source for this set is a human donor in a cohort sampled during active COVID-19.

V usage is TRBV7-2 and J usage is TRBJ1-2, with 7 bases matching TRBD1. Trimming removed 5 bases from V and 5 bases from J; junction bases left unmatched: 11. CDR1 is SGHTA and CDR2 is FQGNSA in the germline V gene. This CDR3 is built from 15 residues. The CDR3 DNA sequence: TGTGCCAGCAGCGCACAGACAGGGCCCACTTATGGCTACACCTTC. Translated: CASSAQTGPTYGYTF.

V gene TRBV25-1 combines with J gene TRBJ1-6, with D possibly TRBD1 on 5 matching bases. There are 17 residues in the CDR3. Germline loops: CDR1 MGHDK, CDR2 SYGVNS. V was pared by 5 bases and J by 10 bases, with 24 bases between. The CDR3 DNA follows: TGTGCCAGCAGTCCCACTTCGGGGGAGGTTGGTGGATCACCCCTCCACTTT. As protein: CASSPTSGEVGGSPLHF.

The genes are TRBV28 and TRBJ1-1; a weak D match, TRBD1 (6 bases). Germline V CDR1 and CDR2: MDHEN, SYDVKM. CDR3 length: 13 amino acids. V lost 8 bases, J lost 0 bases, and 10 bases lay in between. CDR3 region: CASLGQLNTEAFF. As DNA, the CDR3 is TGTGCCAGCCTCGGACAGCTGAACACTGAAGCTTTCTTT. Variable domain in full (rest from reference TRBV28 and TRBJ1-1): DVKVTQSSRYLVKRTGEKVFLECVQDMDHENMFWYRQDPGLGLRLIYFSYDVKMKEKGDIPEGYSVSREKKERFSLILESASTNQTSMYLCASLGQLNTEAFFGQGTRLTVV.

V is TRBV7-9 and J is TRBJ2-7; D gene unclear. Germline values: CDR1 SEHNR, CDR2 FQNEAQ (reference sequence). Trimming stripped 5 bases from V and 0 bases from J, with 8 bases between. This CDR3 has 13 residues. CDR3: CASSQHSSYEQYF. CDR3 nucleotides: TGTGCCAGCAGCCAACACAGCTCCTACGAGCAGTACTTC.

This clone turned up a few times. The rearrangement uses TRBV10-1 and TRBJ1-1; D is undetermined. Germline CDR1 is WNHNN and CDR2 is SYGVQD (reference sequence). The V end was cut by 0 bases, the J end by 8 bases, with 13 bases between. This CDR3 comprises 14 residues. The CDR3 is CASSESGRAGEAFF. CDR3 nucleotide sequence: TGCGCCAGCAGTGAGTCTGGGAGGGCAGGAGAAGCTTTCTTT.

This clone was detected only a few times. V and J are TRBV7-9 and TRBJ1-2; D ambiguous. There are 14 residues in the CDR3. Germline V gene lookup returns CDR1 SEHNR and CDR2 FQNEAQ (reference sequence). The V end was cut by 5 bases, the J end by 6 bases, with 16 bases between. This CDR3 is CASSPPPGWNGYTF. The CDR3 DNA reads TGTGCCAGCAGCCCGCCTCCCGGGTGGAATGGCTACACCTTC.

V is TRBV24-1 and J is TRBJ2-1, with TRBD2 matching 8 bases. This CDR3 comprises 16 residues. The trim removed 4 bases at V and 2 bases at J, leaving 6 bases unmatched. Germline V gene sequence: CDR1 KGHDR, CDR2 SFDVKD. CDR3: CATSDLSGVTYNEQFF. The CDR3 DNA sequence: TGTGCCACCAGTGACCTTAGCGGGGTCACCTACAATGAGCAGTTCTTC.

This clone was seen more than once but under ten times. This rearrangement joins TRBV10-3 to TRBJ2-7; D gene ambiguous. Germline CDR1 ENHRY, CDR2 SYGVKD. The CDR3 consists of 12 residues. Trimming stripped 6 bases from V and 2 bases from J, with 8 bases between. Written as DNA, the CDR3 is TGTGCCATCAGCCGAGAACCCTACGAGCAGTACTTC. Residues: CAISREPYEQYF.

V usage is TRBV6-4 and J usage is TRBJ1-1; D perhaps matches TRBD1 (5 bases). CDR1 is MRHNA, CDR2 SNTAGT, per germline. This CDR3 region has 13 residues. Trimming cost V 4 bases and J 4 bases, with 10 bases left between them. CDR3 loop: CASSVGRGTEAFF. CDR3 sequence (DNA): TGTGCCAGCAGTGTGGGGAGGGGCACTGAAGCTTTCTTT.

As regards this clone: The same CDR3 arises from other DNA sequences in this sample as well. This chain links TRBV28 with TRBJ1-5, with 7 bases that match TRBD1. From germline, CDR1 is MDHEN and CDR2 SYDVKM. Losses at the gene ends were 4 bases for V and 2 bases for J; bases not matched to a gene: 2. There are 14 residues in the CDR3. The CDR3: CASSSGQGNQPQHF. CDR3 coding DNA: TGTGCCAGCAGTTCCGGACAGGGCAATCAGCCCCAGCATTTT.

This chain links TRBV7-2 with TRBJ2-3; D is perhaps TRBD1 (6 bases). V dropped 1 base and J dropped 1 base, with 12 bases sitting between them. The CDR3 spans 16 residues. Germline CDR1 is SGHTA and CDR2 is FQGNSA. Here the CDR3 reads CASSLGVGARTDTQYF. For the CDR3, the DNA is TGTGCCAGCAGCTTAGGGGTGGGGGCGCGCACAGATACGCAGTATTTT.

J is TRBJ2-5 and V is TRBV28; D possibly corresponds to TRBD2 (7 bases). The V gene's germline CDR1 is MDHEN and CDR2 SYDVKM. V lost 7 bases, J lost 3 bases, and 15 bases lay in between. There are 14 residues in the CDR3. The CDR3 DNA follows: TGTGCCAGCATGAGGGGGGGTTGGAAAGAGACCCAGTACTTC. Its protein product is CASMRGGWKETQYF.

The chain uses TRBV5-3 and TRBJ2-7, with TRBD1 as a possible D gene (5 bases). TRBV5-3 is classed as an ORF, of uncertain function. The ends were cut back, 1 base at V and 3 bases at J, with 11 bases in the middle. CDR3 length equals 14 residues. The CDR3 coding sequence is TGTGCCAGAAGCTTGTTTGACAGCCGCTACGAGCAGTACTTC. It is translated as CARSLFDSRYEQYF.

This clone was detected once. The CDR3 nucleotides are TGTGCCAGCAGCACCGGGACACCTAATGAAAAACTGTTTTTT. Translated: CASSTGTPNEKLFF. This sequence joins TRBV27 and TRBJ1-4; the D gene is possibly TRBD1 (6 bases). The V gene lost 6 bases and the J gene lost 3 bases, with 11 bases spanning the gap. This CDR3 has 14 residues. The V gene's germline CDR1 is MNHEY and CDR2 SMNVEV (reference sequence).

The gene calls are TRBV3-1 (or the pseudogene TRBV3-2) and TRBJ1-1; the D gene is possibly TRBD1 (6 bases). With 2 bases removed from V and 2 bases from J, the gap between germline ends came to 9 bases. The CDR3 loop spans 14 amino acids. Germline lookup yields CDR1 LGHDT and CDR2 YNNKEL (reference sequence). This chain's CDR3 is CASSQPGVNTEAFF. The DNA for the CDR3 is TGTGCCAGCAGCCAACCAGGGGTCAACACTGAAGCTTTCTTT.

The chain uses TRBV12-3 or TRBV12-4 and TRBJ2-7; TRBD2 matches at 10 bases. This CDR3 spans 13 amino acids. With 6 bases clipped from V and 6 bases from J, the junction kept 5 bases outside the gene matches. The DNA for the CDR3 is TGTGCCAGCAGACTAGCGGGGAGAACCGAGCAGTACTTC. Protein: CASRLAGRTEQYF.

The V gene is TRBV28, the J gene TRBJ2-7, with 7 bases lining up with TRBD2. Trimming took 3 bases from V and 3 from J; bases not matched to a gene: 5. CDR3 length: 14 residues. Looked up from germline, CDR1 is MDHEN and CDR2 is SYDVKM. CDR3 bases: TGTGCCAGCAGTTTGGAAGCGGGGCGCTACGAGCAGTACTTC. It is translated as CASSLEAGRYEQYF.

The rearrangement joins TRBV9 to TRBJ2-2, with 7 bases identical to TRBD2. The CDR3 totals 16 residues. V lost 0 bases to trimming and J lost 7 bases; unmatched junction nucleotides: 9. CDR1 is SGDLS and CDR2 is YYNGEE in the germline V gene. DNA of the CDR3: TGTGCCAGCAGCGTAGCCGGCTGGCCGGGGGGCGGGGAGCTGTTTTTT. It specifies CASSVAGWPGGGELFF.

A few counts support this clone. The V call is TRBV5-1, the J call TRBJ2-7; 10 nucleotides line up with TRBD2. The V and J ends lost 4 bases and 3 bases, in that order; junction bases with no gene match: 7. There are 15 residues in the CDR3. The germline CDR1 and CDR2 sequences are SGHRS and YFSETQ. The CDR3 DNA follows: TGCGCCAGCAGCGCCACTAGCGGGACCATCTACGAGCAGTACTTC. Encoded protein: CASSATSGTIYEQYF.

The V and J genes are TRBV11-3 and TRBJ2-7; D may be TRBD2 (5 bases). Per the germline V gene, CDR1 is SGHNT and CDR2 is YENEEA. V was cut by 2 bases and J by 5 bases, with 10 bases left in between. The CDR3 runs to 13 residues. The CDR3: CASSLRGFDEQYF. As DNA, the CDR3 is TGTGCCAGCAGCTTAAGAGGGTTCGACGAGCAGTACTTC.

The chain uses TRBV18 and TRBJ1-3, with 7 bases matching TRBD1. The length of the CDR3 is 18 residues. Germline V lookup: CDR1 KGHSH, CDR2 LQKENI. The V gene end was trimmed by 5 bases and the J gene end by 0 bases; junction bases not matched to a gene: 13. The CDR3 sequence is CASSSTTGVLSSGNTIYF. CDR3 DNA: TGTGCCAGCTCAAGTACAACAGGGGTACTTAGCTCTGGAAACACCATATATTTT.

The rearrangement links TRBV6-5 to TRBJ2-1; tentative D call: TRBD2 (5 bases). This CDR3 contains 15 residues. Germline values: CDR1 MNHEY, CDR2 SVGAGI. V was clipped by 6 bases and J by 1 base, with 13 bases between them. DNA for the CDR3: TGTGCCAGCAGGGCTACGAGCGGTTCCTACAATGAGCAGTTCTTC. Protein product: CASRATSGSYNEQFF.

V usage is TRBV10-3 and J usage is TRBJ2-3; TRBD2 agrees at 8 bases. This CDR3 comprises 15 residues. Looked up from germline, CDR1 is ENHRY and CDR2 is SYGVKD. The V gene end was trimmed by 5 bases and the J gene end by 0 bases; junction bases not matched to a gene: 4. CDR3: CAISTSGDSTDTQYF. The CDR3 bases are TGTGCCATCAGTACTAGCGGCGATAGCACAGATACGCAGTATTTT.

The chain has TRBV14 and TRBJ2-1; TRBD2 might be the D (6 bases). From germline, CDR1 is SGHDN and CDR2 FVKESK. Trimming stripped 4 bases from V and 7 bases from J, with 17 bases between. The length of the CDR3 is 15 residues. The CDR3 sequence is CASSRLGQLGNEQFF. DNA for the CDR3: TGTGCCAGCAGCCGACTAGGCCAATTGGGGAATGAGCAGTTCTTC.

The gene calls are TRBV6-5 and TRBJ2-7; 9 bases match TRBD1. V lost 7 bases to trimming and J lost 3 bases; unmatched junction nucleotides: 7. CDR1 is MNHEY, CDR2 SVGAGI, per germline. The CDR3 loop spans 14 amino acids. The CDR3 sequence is CASTIQGAFYEQYF. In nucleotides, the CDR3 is TGTGCCAGCACTATACAGGGGGCATTCTACGAGCAGTACTTC.

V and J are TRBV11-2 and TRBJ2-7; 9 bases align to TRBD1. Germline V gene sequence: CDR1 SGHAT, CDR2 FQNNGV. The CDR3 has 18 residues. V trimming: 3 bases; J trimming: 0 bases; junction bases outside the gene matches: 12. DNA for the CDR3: TGTGCCAGCAGCTTGGACAGGGGCCTCTCGGCCCGCTCCTACGAGCAGTACTTC. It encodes CASSLDRGLSARSYEQYF.

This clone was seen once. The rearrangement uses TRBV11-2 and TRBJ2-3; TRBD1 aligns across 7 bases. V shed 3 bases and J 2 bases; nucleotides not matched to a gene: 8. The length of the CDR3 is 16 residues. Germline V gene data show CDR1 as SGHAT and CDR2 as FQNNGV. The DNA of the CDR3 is TGTGCCAGCAGCTTTAGTGACAGGGAAGACACAGATACGCAGTATTTT. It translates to CASSFSDREDTDTQYF.

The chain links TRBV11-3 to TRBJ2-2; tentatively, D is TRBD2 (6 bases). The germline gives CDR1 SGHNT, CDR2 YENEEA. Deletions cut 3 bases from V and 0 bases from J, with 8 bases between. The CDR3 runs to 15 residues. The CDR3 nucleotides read TGTGCCAGCAGCTTCGGAGGGGCGAACACCGGGGAGCTGTTTTTT. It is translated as CASSFGGANTGELFF.

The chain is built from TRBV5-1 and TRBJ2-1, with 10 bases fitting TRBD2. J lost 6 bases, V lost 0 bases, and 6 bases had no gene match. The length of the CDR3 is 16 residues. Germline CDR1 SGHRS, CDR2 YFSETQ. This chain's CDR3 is CASSLAKASGGNEQFF. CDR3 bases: TGCGCCAGCAGCTTGGCCAAGGCTAGCGGGGGCAATGAGCAGTTCTTC.